The 7 T cell receptor beta chains below come from one sample, sequenced in a study of blood T cells in healthy people across ages. The use of a sample-barcoded 5' primer and a J-beta primer mix characterized a second PCR of about 6 to 11 cycles. TCRdb ran MiXCR on the 5' RACE reads and lists one entry per CDR3 protein. The table has about 1.1 million distinct CDR3 sequences, 30% to 40% seen once. Sequenced material: blood. Receptors originate from a man aged 18 to 30 in good health.

In its sample, this clonotype was seen a few times. V and J are TRBV20-1 and TRBJ1-2; D is uncertain. Trimming removed 6 bases at V and 0 bases at J, with 8 bases between. The germline CDR1 and CDR2 sequences are DFQATT and SNEGSKA (reference sequence). The CDR3 spans 12 residues. This CDR3 is CSADIANYGYTF. CDR3 nucleotide sequence: TGCAGTGCGGATATAGCTAACTATGGCTACACCTTC.

This chain links TRBV10-3 with TRBJ1-2; TRBD1 aligns across 7 bases. The CDR3 extends over 14 amino acids. Germline trimming cut 0 bases from V and 4 bases from J; bases unmatched to any gene: 2. CDR1 and CDR2 from the germline V gene are ENHRY and SYGVKD. CDR3 coding DNA: TGTGCCATCAGTGAGTCGGGACAGAGCTATGGCTACACCTTC. It yields the protein CAISESGQSYGYTF.

This clonotype came up many times. This chain joins TRBV12-3 or TRBV12-4 and TRBJ2-3; TRBD1 matches 7 bases. The ends lost 6 bases at V and 2 bases at J; junction bases unmatched: 5. CDR3 length equals 14 residues. DNA of the CDR3: TGTGCCAGCAGCCCGACAGGGTCCACAGATACGCAGTATTTT. Its protein is CASSPTGSTDTQYF.

The V gene is TRBV5-1, the J gene TRBJ2-2; TRBD2 agrees at 8 bases. From germline, CDR1 is SGHRS and CDR2 YFSETQ. V dropped 2 bases and J dropped 5; count of bases not matched to a gene: 8. The CDR3 runs to 16 residues. CDR3 region: CASSLYYGGATGELFF. In DNA, the CDR3 is TGCGCCAGCAGCTTATACTACGGGGGGGCAACCGGGGAGCTGTTTTTT. Supplemented by reference TRBV5-1 and TRBJ2-2, the full variable domain reads KAGVTQTPRYLIKTRGQQVTLSCSPISGHRSVSWYQQTPGQGLQFLFEYFSETQRNKGNFPGRFSGRQFSNSRSEMNVSTLELGDSALYLCASSLYYGGATGELFFGEGSRLTVL.

The chain joins TRBV12-3 or TRBV12-4 to TRBJ2-7; the D gene is possibly TRBD1 (5 bases). The CDR3 spans 13 residues. The V end was cut by 4 bases, the J end by 2 bases, with 9 bases between. CDR3 sequence: CASSSPRAYEQYF. The CDR3 coding sequence is TGTGCCAGCAGTTCTCCCAGGGCCTACGAGCAGTACTTC.

This clonotype showed up just a few times. The V call is TRBV4-1, the J call TRBJ1-1, with 8 bases matching TRBD1. The germline gives CDR1 MGHRA, CDR2 YSYEKL. This CDR3 is built from 16 residues. V shed 2 bases, J shed 5 bases, and the junction held 10 bases outside the gene matches. The CDR3 DNA reads as TGCGCCAGCAGCCAAAGGTCGACAGGGGTGGAGACTGAAGCTTTCTTT. Protein product: CASSQRSTGVETEAFF.

The rearrangement uses TRBV12-3 or TRBV12-4 and TRBJ1-2; 9 bases match TRBD1. The junction had 8 bases not matched to a gene; V was cut back by 8 bases and J by 4 bases. CDR3 length: 14 residues. CDR3 amino acids: CASGRDRVVYGYTF. DNA for the CDR3: TGTGCCAGCGGCCGGGACAGGGTGGTCTATGGCTACACCTTC.